This T cell receptor (beta chain) derives from a study of cytomegalovirus exposure and HLA in healthy donors. For the study at large: In terms of ancestry, the Caucasian-associated cluster contained around four fifths of the approximately 380 genotyped donors.

Study results and limitations: Earlier analysis found most TCR beta V segments productive about 87% or about 30% of the time. TCR beta chain V- and J-gene trimming was linked, in a later analysis, to a missense variant in DCLRE1C.

Primers for the PCR totalled 60 Vbeta and 13 Jbeta. The protocol was immunoSEQ multiplex PCR, while the TCRdb copy is restricted to in-frame clones and leaves out a portion. The sample holds approximately 100,000 clones, around 75% seen once. As concerns this clone: What it binds is unknown.

The CDR3 loop spans 15 amino acids. Germline V lookup: CDR1 SNHLY, CDR2 FYNNEI. The V and J ends lost 3 bases and 4 bases, in that order; junction bases with no gene match: 4. V gene TRBV2 combines with J gene TRBJ1-2, with 11 bases aligning to TRBD1. This TCR was sampled from a female donor in good health and CMV-seronegative. Sequences were obtained from PBMCs. The chain's CDR3 is CASSEGQGGGYGYTF. The CDR3 DNA follows: TGTGCCAGCAGTGAGGGACAGGGGGGCGGCTATGGCTACACCTTC.